The clone carrying this T cell receptor beta chain was counted at least ten times. Its antigen is undetermined. Individuals who donated were healthy Caucasians from Russia aged roughly 6 to 100. Total RNA extracted from each sample amounted to at least 5 micrograms. The sample comes from a study of blood T cells in healthy people across ages. A second PCR, run for about 6 to 11 cycles, used a sample-barcoded 5' primer plus a J-beta primer mix. TCRdb redid the calling of the 5' RACE reads with MiXCR, one entry per CDR3 protein. Of more than 800,000 distinct CDR3 sequences in the sample, under 30% are singletons; the top ten hold around 16%. V lost 2 bases and J 0 bases, leaving 11 bases between the germline ends. This CDR3 contains 15 residues. Germline V CDR1 and CDR2: DFQATT, SNEGSKA (reference sequence). General study results and limits: Per million T cells, the diversity of TCR beta decreased roughly linearly as age advanced. TCR beta diversity was tightly associated with the proportion of naive T cells.

This chain uses TRBV20-1 with TRBJ2-1; D might be TRBD1 (5 bases). Source material: blood. The sequence derives from an elderly woman in good health. The CDR3 region is CSARSSGRSYNEQFF. CDR3 in DNA: TGCAGTGCTAGAAGCTCAGGGCGCTCCTACAATGAGCAGTTCTTC.